The 2 T cell receptor beta chains below come from one sample, sequenced in a study of regulatory T cells in long-lasting Graves disease. iRepertoire HTBI primers and Arm-PCR of CDR3 regions built TCR beta libraries. A single record per CDR3 protein comes from TCRdb applying MiXCR to the multiplex PCR reads. The sample lists about 540,000 distinct CDR3 sequences, approximately 13% occurring once. Time point specified: newly diagnosed GD, antithyroid drugs for less than 3 months. Preparation of the TCR library used RNA extracted from PBMCs. These data were likewise used in another study, on T cells in Graves' hyperthyroidism and ophthalmopathy.

The sample was peripheral blood mononuclear cells (PBMCs), taken at new diagnosis, from a patient treated with antithyroid drugs. These receptors came from a man under 40 with Graves disease.

This clonotype was observed many times. The J gene is TRBJ2-1, the V gene TRBV29-1, with 10 bases that match TRBD2. The germline V gene encodes CDR1 SQVTM and CDR2 ANQGSEA. The V gene end was trimmed by 4 bases and the J gene end by 3 bases; junction bases not matched to a gene: 6. This CDR3 contains 15 residues. The CDR3 DNA is TGCAGCGTTGTTCTAGCGGGAGTGGTCTACAATGAGCAGTTCTTC. Its translation is CSVVLAGVVYNEQFF.

The count of this clonotype is one. This chain links TRBV5-6 with TRBJ2-7; D could derive from TRBD1 or TRBD2 (5 bases each). The V and J ends lost 4 bases and 2 bases respectively, with 13 bases between them. CDR3 length equals 14 residues. Germline values: CDR1 SGHDT, CDR2 YYEEEE. The CDR3 region is CASSPLGDPYEQYF. The CDR3 region has the DNA TGTGCCAGCAGCCCGTTGGGGGACCCCTACGAGCAGTACTTC.